The present entry profiles one T cell receptor (beta chain) with its context. Profiled with immunoSEQ multiplex PCR; TCRdb holds only in-frame clones, not every one. The profile shows some 120,000 clones, about 88% of them singletons. Time point here: pretreatment peripheral blood. CDR3 size: 17 residues. This specimen comes from a study of PD-L1 blockade in urothelial cancer. The sample in question was PBMCs, obtained around atezolizumab (anti-PD-L1) treatment. The source is a middle-aged man with urothelial cancer. The V and J genes are TRBV21-1 and TRBJ2-7; the table's TRBD1 call for D was not verified on the DNA. TRBV21-1 is flagged as a pseudogene. CDR3: CASSSDIETGTSYEQYF. The CDR3 DNA reads TGTGCCAGCAGCTCCGATATCGAGACAGGGACTTCCTACGAGCAGTACTTC.